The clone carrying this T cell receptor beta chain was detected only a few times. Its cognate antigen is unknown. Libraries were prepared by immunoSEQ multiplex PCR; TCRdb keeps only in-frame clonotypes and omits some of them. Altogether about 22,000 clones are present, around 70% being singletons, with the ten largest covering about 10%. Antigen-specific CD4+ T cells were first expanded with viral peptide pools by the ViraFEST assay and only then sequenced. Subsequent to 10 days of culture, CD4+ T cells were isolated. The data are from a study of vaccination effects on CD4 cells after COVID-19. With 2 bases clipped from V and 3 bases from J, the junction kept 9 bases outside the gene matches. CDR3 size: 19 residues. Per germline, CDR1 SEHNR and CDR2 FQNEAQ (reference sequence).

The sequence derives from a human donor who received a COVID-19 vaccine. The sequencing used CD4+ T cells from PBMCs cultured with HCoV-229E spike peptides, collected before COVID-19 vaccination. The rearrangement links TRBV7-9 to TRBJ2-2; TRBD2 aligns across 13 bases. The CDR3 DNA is TGTGCCAGCAGCTTACGTTCCACTAGCGGGAGGGTCCACACCGGGGAGCTGTTTTTT. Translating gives CASSLRSTSGRVHTGELFF.